The T cell receptor (beta chain) under discussion was sequenced for a study of CD4 T cells in relation to SARS-CoV-2 and coronaviruses. This clone turned up a few times. What it binds is unknown. General study points: SARS-CoV-2-driven expansion was significantly weaker in crossreactive than monoreactive clones. Approximately 65% of donors had memory CD4+ clonotypes crossrecognizing SARS-CoV-2 and common cold coronavirus spike. Crossreactivity was assessed only for spike protein, not other viral proteins.

Assay: immunoSEQ multiplex PCR; the TCRdb copy retains only in-frame clones and omits some. This sample yields roughly 25,000 clones, of which roughly 80% are seen a single time; more than 15% belongs to the top ten. The CDR3 extends over 13 amino acids. V was pared by 0 bases and J by 8 bases, with 11 bases between. The germline V gene has CDR1 SGHDT and CDR2 YYEEEE. The unexposed donors gave CD4+ T cells in about 2011-2018, prior to COVID-19. After about 10 days of culture, CD4+ T cells were isolated. The clonotype was recovered from a human donor in good health. This rearrangement joins TRBV5-6 to TRBJ1-2; D gene unclear. The specimen was CD4+ T cells from PBMCs, cultured in vitro. CDR3 bases: TGTGCCAGCAGCTTGGGCGGACGTGACGGCTACACCTTC. Translated, it gives CASSLGGRDGYTF.